Here is one TCR beta chain with its context. The data belong to a study of T cell changes during pregnancy in multiple sclerosis. Produced via immunoSEQ multiplex PCR; TCRdb's table is partial and in-frame only. The sample contains tens of thousands of clones, about 89% of which appear only once. Germline lookup yields CDR1 SGHNT and CDR2 YYREEE (reference sequence). V gave up 4 bases and J gave up 4 bases; unmatched junction bases: 3. The CDR3 has 15 residues. This specimen consisted of CD4+ T cells from peripheral blood mononuclear cells, obtained in the first trimester of pregnancy. This receptor was obtained from a female donor with multiple sclerosis, enrolled in a pregnancy study. This chain joins TRBV5-4 and TRBJ2-7; 15 bases are a match to TRBD2. The CDR3 DNA reads TGTGCCAGCAGCGCGGGACTAGCGGGAGGATACGAGCAGTACTTC. Its protein product is CASSAGLAGGYEQYF.